The rows below give T cell receptor beta chains drawn from one sample of a study of shared clonotypes between healthy human individuals. The method was immunoSEQ multiplex PCR; TCRdb's version includes in-frame clones alone and lacks a portion of them. The table has around 2.5 million clones, 80% to 95% seen once. The sample comprised naive CD4+ T cells from PBMCs. Source of these receptors: a man between 18 and 29 years old in good health. Some clones in this sample may be carry-over from other donors' samples. Both conserved end residues are part of each CDR3. The D gene is left open where the match is weak. For some rows the clone size is stated as once, few or many, or as a class when expanded; others skip it.

v_gene	j_gene	abundance	d_gene	CDR3nt	CDR3aa
TRBV6-1	TRBJ2-5	-	TRBD1	TGTGCCAGCGAACCGGGACAGGTCCCGGAGACCCAGTACTTC	CASEPGQVPETQYF
TRBV7-3	TRBJ2-7	-	TRBD1	TGTGCCAGCAGCTTTACCGGGACAGGTCCCTACGAGCAGTACTTC	CASSFTGTGPYEQYF
TRBV6-5	TRBJ2-1	-	-	TGTGCCAGCAGGGTGGACCCGCGGGGTGAGCAGTTCTTC	CASRVDPRGEQFF
TRBV5-1	TRBJ1-1	-	-	TGCGCCAGCAGCTTGGGCCCCCGGGGTGGCAGGGGGAACACTGAAGCTTTCTTT	CASSLGPRGGRGNTEAFF
TRBV11-2	TRBJ1-6	-	-	TGTGCCAGCAGCTTAGATCCCCGGAGCTCCTATAATTCACCCCTCCACTTT	CASSLDPRSSYNSPLHF
TRBV27	TRBJ2-7	-	-	TGTGCCAGCAGTCGAAACAGGGGACTGGGAGAGCAGTACTTC	CASSRNRGLGEQYF
TRBV29-1	TRBJ2-7	-	TRBD1	TGCAGCGCCACCGGACAGGGGGTCTACGAGCAGTACTTC	CSATGQGVYEQYF
TRBV10-3	TRBJ2-5	-	TRBD2	TGTGCCATCGGATATAGCGGGGCCCAAGAGACCCAGTACTTC	CAIGYSGAQETQYF
TRBV28	TRBJ1-5	-	-	TGTGCCAGCACCGTACAAGGGACCCAGCATTTT	CASTVQGTQHF
TRBV14	TRBJ2-7	-	-	TGTGCCAGCAGGGAACAGGGTCGGCCCTACGAGCAGTACTTC	CASREQGRPYEQYF
TRBV7-9	TRBJ2-1	-	-	TGTGCCAACCACCCCCAGGGCAATGAGCAGTTCTTC	CANHPQGNEQFF
TRBV5-1	TRBJ1-2	-	-	TGCGCCAGCAGGTACGACTCCGGAGGAAGGGGCTACACCTTC	CASRYDSGGRGYTF
TRBV27	TRBJ2-3	-	TRBD2	TGTGCCAGCAGTCCAGGGGTAGCGGGAGGGCCAAGGGATACGCAGTATTTT	CASSPGVAGGPRDTQYF
TRBV5-1	TRBJ2-1	-	TRBD1	TGCGCCAGCAGCCGCATCCCGCCTGGACAGGGGGCGGTAAATGAGCAGTTCTTC	CASSRIPPGQGAVNEQFF
TRBV19	TRBJ2-2	-	TRBD2	TGTGCCAGTAGCCCAGGGTGGGAGCGGGAGTTATTGTCCGGGGAGCTGTTTTTT	CASSPGWERELLSGELFF
TRBV9	TRBJ2-3	-	TRBD2	TGTGCCAGCAGCGTAGTGCTAGCGGGGGGCACAGATACGCAGTATTTT	CASSVVLAGGTDTQYF
TRBV9	TRBJ2-1	-	-	TGTGCCAGCAGCGTAGGAAGTGAGAATGAGCAGTTCTTC	CASSVGSENEQFF
TRBV18	TRBJ2-2	once	TRBD1	TGTGCCAGCTCACCAAGGACAGGGGACACCGGGGAGCTGTTTTTT	CASSPRTGDTGELFF
TRBV27	TRBJ1-2	-	TRBD1	TGTGCCAGCAGTTTAACCCGACAGGGCCGAGGAAACTATGGCTACACCTTC	CASSLTRQGRGNYGYTF
TRBV11-2	TRBJ2-5	-	TRBD1	TGTGCCAGCAGCTCCCAGAGGACAGGGGTGGAGACCCAGTACTTC	CASSSQRTGVETQYF
TRBV25-1	TRBJ1-2	-	-	TGTGCCAGCAGTGAATATGAGGGGCAGCTTGGCTACACCTTC	CASSEYEGQLGYTF
TRBV6-6	TRBJ1-2	-	-	TGTGCCAGCAGTACCGGAGGGCAGATCTATGGCTACACCTTC	CASSTGGQIYGYTF
TRBV28	TRBJ2-2	-	TRBD2	TGTGCCAGCAGCCGAACTAAGACTAGCGGGAGGGAGAACGGGGAGCTGTTTTTT	CASSRTKTSGRENGELFF
TRBV10-3	TRBJ2-2	-	TRBD2	TGTGCCATCACCCCCGGGGGGAGTAACACCGGGGAGCTGTTTTTT	CAITPGGSNTGELFF
TRBV9	TRBJ1-1	few	-	TGTGCCAGCAGCGTCGGCAGGAACACTGAAGCTTTCTTT	CASSVGRNTEAFF
TRBV11-3	TRBJ2-1	-	TRBD2	TGTGCCAGCAGCCCCCGGGGACTAGCGGGAGGGAACGCCCTCAATGAGCAGTTCTTC	CASSPRGLAGGNALNEQFF